The T cell receptor (beta chain) described here comes from a study of early T cells in non-severe SARS-CoV-2 infection. The germline V and J ends were trimmed by 4 bases and 6 bases, with 8 bases remaining between them. From germline, CDR1 is MNHEY and CDR2 SVGAGI. The CDR3 is 12 residues long. This clonotype was observed many times. TCRdb independently ran MiXCR on the 5' RACE reads; one entry per CDR3 protein. Among roughly 65,000 distinct CDR3 sequences, about 11% were seen once, and the ten largest hold 6.4%. The gene calls are TRBV6-5 and TRBJ2-3; D remains unclear. The material sequenced was whole blood. The clonotype originates from an adult who was a healthcare worker with PCR-confirmed SARS-CoV-2 infection or an uninfected control (not recorded which). The CDR3 spells CASSSSVDTQYF. The DNA for the CDR3 is TGTGCCAGCAGTTCATCAGTGGATACGCAGTATTTT.